The 8 T cell receptor beta chains given below trace back to one sample, sequenced in a study of blood T cell repertoires in COVID-19. Generated by immunoSEQ multiplex PCR, the TCRdb table keeps only in-frame clones and is missing some. The sample includes 35,000 to 40,000 clones, 90% seen only once; the top ten take less than 30%. Sequencing was done on a sample of peripheral blood. These receptors were taken from a man in his fifties or sixties with active or convalescent COVID-19.

V gene TRBV21-1 combines with J gene TRBJ2-1; the D segment call TRBD1 is taken from the table without a DNA check. TRBV21-1 is assigned pseudogene status. CDR3 length equals 17 residues. CDR3 nucleotides: TGTGCCAGCAGCAGACGAAGCAGGGACAGGGGTCTCAATGAGCAGTTCTTC. Translating gives CASSRRSRDRGLNEQFF.

The V and J genes are TRBV7-9 and TRBJ2-7, with 14 bases aligning to TRBD2. CDR1 is SEHNR and CDR2 is FQNEAQ in the germline V gene (reference sequence). The V gene end was trimmed by 3 bases and the J gene end by 5 bases; junction bases not matched to a gene: 3. This CDR3 contains 15 residues. For the CDR3, the DNA is TGTGCCAGCAGCTTCAGACTAGCGGGAGGGAACGAGCAGTACTTC. It is translated as CASSFRLAGGNEQYF. Complete variable domain (other parts from reference TRBV7-9 and TRBJ2-7): DTGVSQNPRHKITKRGQNVTFRCDPISEHNRLYWYRQTLGQGPEFLTYFQNEAQLEKSRLLSDRFSAERPKGSFSTLEIQRTEQGDSAMYLCASSFRLAGGNEQYFGPGTRLTVT.

This chain links TRBV7-2 with TRBJ2-7; tentatively, D is TRBD2 (5 bases). Per the germline V gene, CDR1 is SGHTA and CDR2 is FQGNSA. The CDR3 is made up of 16 amino acids. V dropped 3 bases and J dropped 3 bases, with 18 bases sitting between them. The CDR3 loop reads CASSLARGAVLYEQYF. DNA for the CDR3: TGTGCCAGCAGCTTGGCACGGGGAGCGGTCCTCTACGAGCAGTACTTC.

The rearrangement uses TRBV11-2 and TRBJ2-1, with a tentative D call TRBD2 (5 bases). Trimming stripped 5 bases from V and 5 bases from J, with 10 bases between. The CDR3 totals 13 residues. Germline assignment: CDR1 SGHAT and CDR2 FQNNGV. CDR3 nucleotide sequence: TGTGCCAGCAGCCGCGGACTGAACAATGAGCAGTTCTTC. Translation gives CASSRGLNNEQFF.

This sequence joins TRBV19 and TRBJ1-1, with TRBD1 matching over 8 bases. The ends lost 5 bases at V and 4 bases at J; junction bases unmatched: 6. Germline loops: CDR1 LNHDA, CDR2 SQIVND (reference sequence). The CDR3 consists of 14 residues. The DNA of the CDR3 is TGTGCCAGTAGTCAGGACAGGGTTGGCACTGAAGCTTTCTTT. Translated: CASSQDRVGTEAFF. Using reference TRBV19 and TRBJ1-1 for the parts outside the CDR3, the full variable domain is DGGITQSPKYLFRKEGQNVTLSCEQNLNHDAMYWYRQDPGQGLRLIYYSQIVNDFQKGDIAEGYSVSREKKESFPLTVTSAQKNPTAFYLCASSQDRVGTEAFFGQGTRLTVV.

The chain recombines TRBV24-1 with TRBJ2-7; D remains ambiguous. This CDR3 has 11 amino acids. V gave up 4 bases and J gave up 4 bases, with 4 bases separating them. Per germline, CDR1 KGHDR and CDR2 SFDVKD. The CDR3 DNA follows: TGTGCCACCAGTGACTATTACGAGCAGTACTTC. Amino acid sequence: CATSDYYEQYF.

The chain recombines TRBV5-1 with TRBJ2-5, with TRBD2 matching over 10 bases. This CDR3 has 15 residues. Germline trimming cut 2 bases from V and 2 bases from J; bases unmatched to any gene: 3. Germline values: CDR1 SGHRS, CDR2 YFSETQ. Written as DNA, the CDR3 is TGCGCCAGCAGCTTCCGGACTAGCGGACAAGAGACCCAGTACTTC. Its protein is CASSFRTSGQETQYF.

The rearrangement links TRBV5-1 to TRBJ2-1; 9 positions agree with TRBD1. The CDR3 is 18 amino acids. Germline V gene lookup returns CDR1 SGHRS and CDR2 YFSETQ. V was clipped by 0 bases and J by 0 bases; unmatched bases: 7. The CDR3 reads CASSLGGQGGISYNEQFF. For the CDR3, the DNA is TGCGCCAGCAGCTTGGGGGGACAGGGAGGAATCTCCTACAATGAGCAGTTCTTC. Drawing the rest from reference TRBV5-1 and TRBJ2-1, the complete variable domain is KAGVTQTPRYLIKTRGQQVTLSCSPISGHRSVSWYQQTPGQGLQFLFEYFSETQRNKGNFPGRFSGRQFSNSRSEMNVSTLELGDSALYLCASSLGGQGGISYNEQFFGPGTRLTVL.